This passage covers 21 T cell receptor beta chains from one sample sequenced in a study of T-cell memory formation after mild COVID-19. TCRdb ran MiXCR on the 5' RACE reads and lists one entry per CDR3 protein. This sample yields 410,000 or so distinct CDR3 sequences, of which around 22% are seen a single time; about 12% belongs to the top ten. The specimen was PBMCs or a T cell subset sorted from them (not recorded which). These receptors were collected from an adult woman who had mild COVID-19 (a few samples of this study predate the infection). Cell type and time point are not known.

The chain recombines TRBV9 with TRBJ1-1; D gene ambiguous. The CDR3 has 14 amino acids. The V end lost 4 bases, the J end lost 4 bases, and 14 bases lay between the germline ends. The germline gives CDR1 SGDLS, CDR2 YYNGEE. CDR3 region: CASSSAGSSTEAFF. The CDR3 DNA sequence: TGTGCCAGCAGCTCAGCTGGGTCGAGCACTGAAGCTTTCTTT.

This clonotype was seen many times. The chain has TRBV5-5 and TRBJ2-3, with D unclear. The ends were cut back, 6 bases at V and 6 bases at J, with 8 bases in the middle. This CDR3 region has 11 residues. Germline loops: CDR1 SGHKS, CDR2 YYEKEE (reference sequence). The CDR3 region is CASTITDTQYF. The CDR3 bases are TGTGCCAGCACCATCACTGATACGCAGTATTTT.

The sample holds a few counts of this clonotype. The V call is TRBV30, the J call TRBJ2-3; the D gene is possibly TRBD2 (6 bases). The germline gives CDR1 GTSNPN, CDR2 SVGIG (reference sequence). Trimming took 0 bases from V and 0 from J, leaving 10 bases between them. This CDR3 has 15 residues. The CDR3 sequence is CAWSVIAASTDTQYF. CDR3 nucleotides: TGTGCCTGGAGTGTAATAGCGGCTAGCACAGATACGCAGTATTTT.

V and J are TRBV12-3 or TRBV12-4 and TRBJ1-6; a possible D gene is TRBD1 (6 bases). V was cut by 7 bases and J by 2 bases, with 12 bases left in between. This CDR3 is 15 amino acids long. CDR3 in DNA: TGTGCCAGCAAGATAGGGACACCCTATAATTCACCCCTCCACTTT. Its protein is CASKIGTPYNSPLHF.

The CDR3 DNA is TGCGCCAGCAGTCAATCGGGCCTAGCGGGAACCACCGGGGAGCTGTTTTTT. It yields the protein CASSQSGLAGTTGELFF. The genes are TRBV23-1 and TRBJ2-2; 9 bases map to TRBD2. TRBV23-1 is given ORF status, its function remaining uncertain. The CDR3 length is 17 residues. Germline trimming cut 0 bases from V and 4 bases from J; bases unmatched to any gene: 6.

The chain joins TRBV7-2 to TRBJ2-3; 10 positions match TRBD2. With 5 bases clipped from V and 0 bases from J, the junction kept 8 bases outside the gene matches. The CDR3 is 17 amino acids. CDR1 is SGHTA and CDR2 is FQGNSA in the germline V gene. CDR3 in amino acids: CASSRAGLASSTDTQYF. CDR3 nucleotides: TGTGCCAGCAGCCGAGCGGGACTAGCGAGCAGCACAGATACGCAGTATTTT.

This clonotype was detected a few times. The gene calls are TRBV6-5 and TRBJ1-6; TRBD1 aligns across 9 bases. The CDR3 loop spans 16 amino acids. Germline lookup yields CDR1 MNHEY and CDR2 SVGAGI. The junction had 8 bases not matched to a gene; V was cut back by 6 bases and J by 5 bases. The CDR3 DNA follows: TGTGCCAGCAGGACCCTGGGGACAGGGAATAATTCACCCCTCCACTTT. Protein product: CASRTLGTGNNSPLHF.

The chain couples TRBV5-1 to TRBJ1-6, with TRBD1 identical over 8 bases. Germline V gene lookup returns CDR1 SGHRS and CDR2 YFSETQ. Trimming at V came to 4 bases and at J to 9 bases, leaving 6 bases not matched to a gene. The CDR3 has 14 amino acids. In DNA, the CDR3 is TGCGCCAGCAGCCATGGACAGGGAGCTTCACCCCTCCACTTT. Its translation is CASSHGQGASPLHF.

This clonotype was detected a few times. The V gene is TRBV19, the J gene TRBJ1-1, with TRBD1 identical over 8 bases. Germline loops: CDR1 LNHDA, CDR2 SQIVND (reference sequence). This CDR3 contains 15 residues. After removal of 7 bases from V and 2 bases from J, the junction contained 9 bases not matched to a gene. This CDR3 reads CASTLSGQGNTEAFF. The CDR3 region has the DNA TGTGCCAGTACCTTATCTGGACAGGGAAACACTGAAGCTTTCTTT.

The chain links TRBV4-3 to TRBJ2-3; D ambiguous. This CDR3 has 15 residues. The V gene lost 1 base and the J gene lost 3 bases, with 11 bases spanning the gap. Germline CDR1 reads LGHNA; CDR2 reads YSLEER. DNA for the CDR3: TGCGCCAGCAGCCAAGGTATAGAGGTAACAGATACGCAGTATTTT. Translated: CASSQGIEVTDTQYF.

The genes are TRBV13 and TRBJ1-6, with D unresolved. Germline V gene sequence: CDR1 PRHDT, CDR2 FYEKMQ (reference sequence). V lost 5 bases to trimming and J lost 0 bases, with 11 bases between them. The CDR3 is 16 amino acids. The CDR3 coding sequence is TGTGCCAGCAGCCAGGACTCGAGCTCCTATAATTCACCCCTCCACTTT. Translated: CASSQDSSSYNSPLHF.

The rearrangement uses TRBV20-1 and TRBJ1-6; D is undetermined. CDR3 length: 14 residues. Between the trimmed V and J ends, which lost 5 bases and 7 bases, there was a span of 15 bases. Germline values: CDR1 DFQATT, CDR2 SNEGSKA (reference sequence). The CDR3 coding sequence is TGCAGTGCTGCCCAGGTCCACCACAATTCACCCCTCCACTTT. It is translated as CSAAQVHHNSPLHF.

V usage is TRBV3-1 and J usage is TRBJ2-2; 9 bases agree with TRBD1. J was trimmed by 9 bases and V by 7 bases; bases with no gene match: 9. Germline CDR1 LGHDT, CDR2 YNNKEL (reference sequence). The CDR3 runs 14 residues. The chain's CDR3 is CASTTGGGTRELFF. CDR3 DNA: TGTGCCAGCACTACAGGGGGCGGGACCCGGGAGCTGTTTTTT.

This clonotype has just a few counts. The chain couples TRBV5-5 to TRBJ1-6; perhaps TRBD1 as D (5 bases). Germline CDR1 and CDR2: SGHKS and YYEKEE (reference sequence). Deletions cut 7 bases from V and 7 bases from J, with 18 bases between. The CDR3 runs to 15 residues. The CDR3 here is CASSWGGGSNSPLHF. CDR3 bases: TGTGCCAGCTCCTGGGGCGGAGGTTCCAATTCACCCCTCCACTTT.

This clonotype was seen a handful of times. CDR3 residues: CSVILGGSFAGANVLTF. The CDR3 region has the DNA TGCAGCGTTATCCTGGGAGGCTCCTTCGCTGGGGCCAACGTCCTGACTTTC. J is TRBJ2-6 and V is TRBV29-1, with D perhaps matching TRBD2 (6 bases). Trimming cost V 5 bases and J 2 bases, with 19 bases left between them. In germline, CDR1 is SQVTM, CDR2 ANQGSEA. The CDR3 covers 17 residues.

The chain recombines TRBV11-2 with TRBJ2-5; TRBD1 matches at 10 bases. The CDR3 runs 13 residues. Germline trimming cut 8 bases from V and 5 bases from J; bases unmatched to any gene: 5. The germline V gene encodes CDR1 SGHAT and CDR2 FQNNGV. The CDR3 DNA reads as TGTGCCAGCCGGGGACAGGGGATGGAGACCCAGTACTTC. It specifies CASRGQGMETQYF.

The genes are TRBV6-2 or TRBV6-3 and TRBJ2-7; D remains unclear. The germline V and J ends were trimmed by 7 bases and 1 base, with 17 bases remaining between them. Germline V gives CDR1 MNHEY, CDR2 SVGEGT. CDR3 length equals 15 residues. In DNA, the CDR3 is TGTGCCAGCACTGCTCCGTCAAGGGAATCCTACGAGCAGTACTTC. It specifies CASTAPSRESYEQYF.

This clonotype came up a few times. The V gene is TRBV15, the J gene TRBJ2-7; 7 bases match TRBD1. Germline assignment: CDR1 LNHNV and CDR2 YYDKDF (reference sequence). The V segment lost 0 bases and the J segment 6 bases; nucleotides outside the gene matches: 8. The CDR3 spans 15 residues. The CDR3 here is CATSRDRVGGREQYF. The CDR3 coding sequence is TGTGCCACCAGCAGAGATAGGGTAGGGGGCCGCGAGCAGTACTTC.

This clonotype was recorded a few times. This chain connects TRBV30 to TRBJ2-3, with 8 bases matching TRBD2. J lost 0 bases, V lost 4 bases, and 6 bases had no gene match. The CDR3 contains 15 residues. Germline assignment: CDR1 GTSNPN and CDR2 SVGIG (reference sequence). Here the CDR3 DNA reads TGTGCCTGGACCCGGAGCGGGGGAAGCACAGATACGCAGTATTTT. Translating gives CAWTRSGGSTDTQYF.

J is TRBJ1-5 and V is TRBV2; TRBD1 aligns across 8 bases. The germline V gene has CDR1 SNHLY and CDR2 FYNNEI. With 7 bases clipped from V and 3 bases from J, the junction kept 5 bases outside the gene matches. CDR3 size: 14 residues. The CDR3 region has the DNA TGTGCCAGCAAAGGACAGGGACACAATCAGCCCCAGCATTTT. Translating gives CASKGQGHNQPQHF. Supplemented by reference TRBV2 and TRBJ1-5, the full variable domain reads EPEVTQTPSHQVTQMGQEVILRCVPISNHLYFYWYRQILGQKVEFLVSFYNNEISEKSEIFDDQFSVERPDGSNFTLKIRSTKLEDSAMYFCASKGQGHNQPQHFGDGTRLSIL.

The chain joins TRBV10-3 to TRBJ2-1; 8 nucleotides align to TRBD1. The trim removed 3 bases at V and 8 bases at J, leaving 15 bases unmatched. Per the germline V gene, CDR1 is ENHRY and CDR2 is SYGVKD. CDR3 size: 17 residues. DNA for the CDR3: TGTGCCATCAGTGAATGGAGGGGACAGGAGAGTATAGATGAGCAGTTCTTC. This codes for CAISEWRGQESIDEQFF.